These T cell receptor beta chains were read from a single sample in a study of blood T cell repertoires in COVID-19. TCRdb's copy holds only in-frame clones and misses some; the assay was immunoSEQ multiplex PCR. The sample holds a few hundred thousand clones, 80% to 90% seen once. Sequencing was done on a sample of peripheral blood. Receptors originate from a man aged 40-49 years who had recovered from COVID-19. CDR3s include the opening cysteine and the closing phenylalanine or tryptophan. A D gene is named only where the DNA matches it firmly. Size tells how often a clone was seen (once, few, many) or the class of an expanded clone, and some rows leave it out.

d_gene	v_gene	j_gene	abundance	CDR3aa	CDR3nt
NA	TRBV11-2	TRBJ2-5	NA	CASRATGGVETQYF	TGTGCCAGCAGAGCCACAGGGGGGGTGGAGACCCAGTACTTC
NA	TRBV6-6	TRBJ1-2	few	CASSYSRGEDGYTF	TGTGCCAGCAGTTACTCCCGGGGGGAGGATGGCTACACCTTC
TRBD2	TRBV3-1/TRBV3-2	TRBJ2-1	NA	CASSQEFRASGGNNEQFF	TGTGCCAGCAGCCAAGAATTCCGGGCTAGCGGGGGGAACAATGAGCAGTTCTTC
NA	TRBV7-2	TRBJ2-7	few	CASSSSTGEQYF	TGTGCCAGCAGCTCCAGTACAGGGGAGCAGTACTTC
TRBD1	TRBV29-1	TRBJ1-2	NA	CSVEVPTGHGYTF	TGCAGCGTTGAAGTCCCGACAGGGCATGGCTACACCTTC
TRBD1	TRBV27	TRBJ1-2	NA	CASSSHGQGFSYGYTF	TGTGCCAGCAGTTCCCACGGACAGGGGTTCAGCTATGGCTACACCTTC
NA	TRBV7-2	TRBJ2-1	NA	CASSFREGAGQFF	TGTGCCAGCAGCTTCCGTGAGGGAGCAGGGCAGTTCTTC
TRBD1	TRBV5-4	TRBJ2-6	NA	CASSTRGQGISGANVLTF	TGTGCCAGCAGCACGAGGGGACAGGGGATCTCTGGGGCCAACGTCCTGACTTTC
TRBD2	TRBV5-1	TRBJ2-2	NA	CASSLETSGNTGELFF	TGCGCCAGCAGCTTGGAGACTAGCGGGAACACCGGGGAGCTGTTTTTT
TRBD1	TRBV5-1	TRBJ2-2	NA	CASFTGGTNTGELFF	TGCGCCAGTTTTACAGGGGGGACGAACACCGGGGAGCTGTTTTTT
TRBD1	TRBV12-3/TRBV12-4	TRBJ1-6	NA	CAVGGQGGSPLHF	TGTGCCGTCGGTGGACAGGGAGGATCACCCCTCCACTTT
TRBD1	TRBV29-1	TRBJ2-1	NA	CSAQRQGASNEQFF	TGCAGCGCACAAAGACAGGGGGCCAGCAATGAGCAGTTCTTC
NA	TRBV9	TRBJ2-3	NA	CASSSNSGGTDTQYF	TGTGCCAGCAGCTCAAATTCAGGGGGCACAGATACGCAGTATTTT
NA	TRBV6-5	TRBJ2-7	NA	CASSPPGHRSYEQYF	TGTGCCAGCAGCCCACCGGGACATCGCTCCTACGAGCAGTACTTC
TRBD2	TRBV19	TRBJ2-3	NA	CASSQRSGGPWDTQYF	TGTGCCAGTAGCCAACGTAGCGGGGGGCCATGGGATACGCAGTATTTT
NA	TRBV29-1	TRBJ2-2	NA	CSVLAGAGELFF	TGCAGCGTTCTCGCAGGGGCCGGGGAGCTGTTTTTT
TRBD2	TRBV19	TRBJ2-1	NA	CASSLTSGGETWNEQFF	TGTGCCAGTAGCCTCACTAGCGGGGGGGAGACCTGGAATGAGCAGTTCTTC
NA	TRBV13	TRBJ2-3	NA	CASSLSGGTDTQYF	TGTGCCAGCAGCCTTTCGGGAGGCACAGATACGCAGTATTTT
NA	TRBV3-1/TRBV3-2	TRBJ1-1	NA	CASSKTTGAWNTEAFF	TGTGCCAGCAGTAAGACCACAGGAGCGTGGAACACTGAAGCTTTCTTT
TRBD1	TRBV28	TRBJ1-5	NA	CASSTTGEQPQHF	TGTGCCAGCAGTACGACAGGGGAACAGCCCCAGCATTTT
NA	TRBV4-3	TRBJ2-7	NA	CASSQAGQYYEQYF	TGCGCCAGCAGCCAAGCAGGGCAGTACTACGAGCAGTACTTC